This T cell receptor (beta chain) was identified during a study of response to subunit inactivated influenza vaccine. The CDR3 consists of 14 residues. Germline V gene data show CDR1 as DFQATT and CDR2 as SNEGSKA (reference sequence). The V end lost 2 bases, the J end lost 0 bases, and 8 bases lay between the germline ends. TCRdb independently ran MiXCR on the RT-PCR reads; one entry per CDR3 protein. Of approximately 570,000 distinct CDR3 sequences in the sample, about 7.6% are singletons; the top ten hold approximately 12%. This clonotype was seen many times. Its matching antigen is unknown. General study findings and limits: That few new T cells are recruited by each seasonal influenza vaccination was the authors' suggestion.

The sample was PBMCs from blood, taken less than 30 months after vaccination. The receptor was isolated from a man between 50 and 75 years old who received an inactivated influenza vaccine. The rearrangement uses TRBV20-1 and TRBJ1-5; D call uncertain. CDR3 residues: CSARSTYSNQPQHF. DNA of the CDR3: TGCAGTGCTAGATCCACTTATAGCAATCAGCCCCAGCATTTT.